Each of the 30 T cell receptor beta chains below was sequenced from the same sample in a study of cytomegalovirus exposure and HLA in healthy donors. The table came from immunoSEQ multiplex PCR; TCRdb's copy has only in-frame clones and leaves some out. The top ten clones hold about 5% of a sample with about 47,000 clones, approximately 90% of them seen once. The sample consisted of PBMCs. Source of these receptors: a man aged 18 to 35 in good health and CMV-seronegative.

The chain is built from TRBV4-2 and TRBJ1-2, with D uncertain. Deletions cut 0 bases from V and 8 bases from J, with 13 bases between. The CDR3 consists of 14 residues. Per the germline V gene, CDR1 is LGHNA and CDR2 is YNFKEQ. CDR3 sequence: CASSQDLGGRGYTF. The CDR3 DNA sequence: TGTGCCAGCAGCCAAGATCTGGGAGGGCGAGGCTACACCTTC.

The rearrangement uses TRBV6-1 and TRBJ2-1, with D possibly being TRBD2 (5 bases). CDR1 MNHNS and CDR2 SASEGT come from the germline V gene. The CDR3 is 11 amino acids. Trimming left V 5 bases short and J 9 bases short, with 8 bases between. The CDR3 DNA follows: TGTGCCAGCAGTTACGGGATTGAGCAGTTCTTC. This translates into CASSYGIEQFF.

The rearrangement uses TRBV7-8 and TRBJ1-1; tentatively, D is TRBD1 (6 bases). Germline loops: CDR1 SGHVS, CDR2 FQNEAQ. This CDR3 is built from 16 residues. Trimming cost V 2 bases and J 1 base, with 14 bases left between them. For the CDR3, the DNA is TGTGCCAGCAGCTTATCCACACAGGGCACGAACACTGAAGCTTTCTTT. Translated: CASSLSTQGTNTEAFF. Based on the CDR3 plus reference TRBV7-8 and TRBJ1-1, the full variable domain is GAGVSQSPRYKVAKRGQDVALRCDPISGHVSLFWYQQALGQGPEFLTYFQNEAQLDKSGLPSDRFFAERPEGSVSTLKIQRTQQEDSAVYLCASSLSTQGTNTEAFFGQGTRLTVV.

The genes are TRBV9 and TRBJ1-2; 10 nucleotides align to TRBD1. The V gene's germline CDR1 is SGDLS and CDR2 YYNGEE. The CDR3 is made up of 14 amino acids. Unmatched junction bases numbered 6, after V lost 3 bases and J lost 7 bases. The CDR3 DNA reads TGTGCCAGCAGCGAAGTTGGGACAGGGGCTGGCTACACCTTC. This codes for CASSEVGTGAGYTF.

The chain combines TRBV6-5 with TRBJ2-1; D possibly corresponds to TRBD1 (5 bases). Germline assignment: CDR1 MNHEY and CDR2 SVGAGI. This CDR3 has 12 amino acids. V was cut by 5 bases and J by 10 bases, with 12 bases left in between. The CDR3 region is CASSMEYREQFF. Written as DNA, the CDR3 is TGTGCCAGCAGTATGGAGTACAGGGAGCAGTTCTTC.

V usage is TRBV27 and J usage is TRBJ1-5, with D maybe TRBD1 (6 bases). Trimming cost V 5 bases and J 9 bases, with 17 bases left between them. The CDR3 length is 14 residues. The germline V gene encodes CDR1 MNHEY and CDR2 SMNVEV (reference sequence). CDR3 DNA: TGTGCCAGCAGTCTACAGGGAGGGAGCCCGCCCCAGCATTTT. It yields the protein CASSLQGGSPPQHF.

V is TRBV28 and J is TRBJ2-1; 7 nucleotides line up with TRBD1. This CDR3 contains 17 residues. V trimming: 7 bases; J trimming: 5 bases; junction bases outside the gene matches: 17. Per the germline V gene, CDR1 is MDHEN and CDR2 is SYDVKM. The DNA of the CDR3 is TGTGCCAGCACTATATATCAGGGACAGACATTTCACAATGAGCAGTTCTTC. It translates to CASTIYQGQTFHNEQFF.

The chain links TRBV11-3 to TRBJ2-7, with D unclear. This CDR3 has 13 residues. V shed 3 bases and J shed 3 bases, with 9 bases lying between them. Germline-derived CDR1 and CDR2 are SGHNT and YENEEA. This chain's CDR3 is CASSLAPSYEQYF. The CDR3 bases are TGTGCCAGCAGCTTGGCCCCAAGCTACGAGCAGTACTTC.

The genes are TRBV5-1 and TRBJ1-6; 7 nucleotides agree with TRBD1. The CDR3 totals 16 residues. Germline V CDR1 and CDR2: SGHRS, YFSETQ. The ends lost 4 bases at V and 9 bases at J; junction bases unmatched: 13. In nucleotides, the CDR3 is TGCGCCAGCAGCCAACTGGGACAGCCGGCGGGTTCACCCCTCCACTTT. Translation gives CASSQLGQPAGSPLHF.

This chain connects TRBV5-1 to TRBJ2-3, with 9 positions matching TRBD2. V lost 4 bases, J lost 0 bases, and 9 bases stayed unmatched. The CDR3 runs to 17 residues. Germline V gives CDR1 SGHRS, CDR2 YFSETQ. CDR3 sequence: CASSPTVAGVSTDTQYF. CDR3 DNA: TGCGCCAGCAGCCCCACAGTAGCGGGAGTTAGCACAGATACGCAGTATTTT.

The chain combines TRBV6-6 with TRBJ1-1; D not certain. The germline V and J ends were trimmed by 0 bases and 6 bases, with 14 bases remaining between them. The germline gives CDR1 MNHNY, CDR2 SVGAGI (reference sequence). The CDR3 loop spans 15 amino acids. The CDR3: CASSYSFPNQPEAFF. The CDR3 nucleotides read TGTGCCAGCAGTTACTCGTTTCCTAATCAACCTGAAGCTTTCTTT.

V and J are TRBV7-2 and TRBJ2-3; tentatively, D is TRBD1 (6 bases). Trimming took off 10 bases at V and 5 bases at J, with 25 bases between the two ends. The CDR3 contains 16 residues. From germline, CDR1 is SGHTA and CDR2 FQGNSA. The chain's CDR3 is CAINTRGNMVGDTQYF. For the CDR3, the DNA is TGTGCCATCAATACCAGGGGAAATATGGTCGGAGATACGCAGTATTTT. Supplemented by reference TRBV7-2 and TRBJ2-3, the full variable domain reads GAGVSQSPSNKVTEKGKDVELRCDPISGHTALYWYRQSLGQGLEFLIYFQGNSAPDKSGLPSDRFSAERTGGSVSTLTIQRTQQEDSAVYLCAINTRGNMVGDTQYFGPGTRLTVL.

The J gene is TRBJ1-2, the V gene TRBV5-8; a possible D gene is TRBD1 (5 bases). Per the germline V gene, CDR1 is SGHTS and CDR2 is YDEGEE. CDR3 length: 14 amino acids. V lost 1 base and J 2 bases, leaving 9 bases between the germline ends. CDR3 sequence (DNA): TGTGCCAGCAGCTTGCAGGGTCTAAACTATGGCTACACCTTC. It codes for CASSLQGLNYGYTF.

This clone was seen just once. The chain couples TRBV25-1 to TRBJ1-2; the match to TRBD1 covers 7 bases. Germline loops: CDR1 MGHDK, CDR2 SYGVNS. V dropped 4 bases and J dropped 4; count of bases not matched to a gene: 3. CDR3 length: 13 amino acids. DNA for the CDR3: TGTGCCAGCAGTGGACAGGGATTCTATGGCTACACCTTC. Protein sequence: CASSGQGFYGYTF.

The CDR3 is CASRHGTGGWMNTEAFF. The CDR3 DNA is TGTGCCAGCAGACATGGGACAGGGGGCTGGATGAACACTGAAGCTTTCTTT. V usage is TRBV27 and J usage is TRBJ1-1; 12 bases are a match to TRBD1. CDR1 MNHEY and CDR2 SMNVEV come from the germline V gene (reference sequence). Trimming removed 6 bases from V and 0 bases from J; junction bases left unmatched: 8. The CDR3 is made up of 17 amino acids.

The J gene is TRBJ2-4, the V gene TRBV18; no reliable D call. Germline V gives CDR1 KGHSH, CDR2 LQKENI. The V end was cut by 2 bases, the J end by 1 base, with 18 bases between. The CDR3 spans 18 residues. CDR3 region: CASSPTAGASGAKNIQYF. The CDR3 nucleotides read TGTGCCAGCTCACCAACCGCCGGAGCCAGTGGGGCCAAAAACATTCAGTACTTC.

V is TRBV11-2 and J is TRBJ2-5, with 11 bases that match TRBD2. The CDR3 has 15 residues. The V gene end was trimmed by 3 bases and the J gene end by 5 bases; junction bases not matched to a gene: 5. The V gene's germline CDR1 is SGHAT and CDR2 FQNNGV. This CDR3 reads CASSFSSGRPETQYF. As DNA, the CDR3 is TGTGCCAGCAGCTTCTCTAGCGGGAGGCCTGAGACCCAGTACTTC.

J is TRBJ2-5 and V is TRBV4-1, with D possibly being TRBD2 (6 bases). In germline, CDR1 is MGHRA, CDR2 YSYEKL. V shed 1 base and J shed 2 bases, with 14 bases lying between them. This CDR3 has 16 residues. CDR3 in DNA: TGCGCCAGCAGCCAAGTTGCGGGGCCAAGACAAGAGACCCAGTACTTC. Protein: CASSQVAGPRQETQYF.

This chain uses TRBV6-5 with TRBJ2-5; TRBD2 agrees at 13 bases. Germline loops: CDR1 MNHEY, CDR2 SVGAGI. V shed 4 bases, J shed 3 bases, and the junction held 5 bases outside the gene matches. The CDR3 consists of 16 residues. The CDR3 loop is CASSSILAGGEETQYF. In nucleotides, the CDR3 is TGTGCCAGCAGTTCTATACTAGCGGGGGGGGAAGAGACCCAGTACTTC.

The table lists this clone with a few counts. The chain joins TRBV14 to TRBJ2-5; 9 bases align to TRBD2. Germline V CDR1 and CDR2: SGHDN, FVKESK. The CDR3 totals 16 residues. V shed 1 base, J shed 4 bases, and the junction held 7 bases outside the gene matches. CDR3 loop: CASSQGLAGKGETQYF. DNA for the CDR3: TGTGCCAGCAGCCAAGGCCTAGCGGGGAAGGGAGAGACCCAGTACTTC.

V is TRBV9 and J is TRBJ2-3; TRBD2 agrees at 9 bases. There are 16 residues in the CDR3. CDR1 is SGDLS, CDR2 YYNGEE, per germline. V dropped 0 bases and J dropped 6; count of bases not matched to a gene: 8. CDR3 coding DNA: TGTGCCAGCAGCGTAGGGCGGGAGGGCCAAGAGGATACGCAGTATTTT. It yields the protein CASSVGREGQEDTQYF. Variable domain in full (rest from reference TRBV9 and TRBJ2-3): DSGVTQTPKHLITATGQRVTLRCSPRSGDLSVYWYQQSLDQGLQFLIQYYNGEERAKGNILERFSAQQFPDLHSELNLSSLELGDSALYFCASSVGREGQEDTQYFGPGTRLTVL.

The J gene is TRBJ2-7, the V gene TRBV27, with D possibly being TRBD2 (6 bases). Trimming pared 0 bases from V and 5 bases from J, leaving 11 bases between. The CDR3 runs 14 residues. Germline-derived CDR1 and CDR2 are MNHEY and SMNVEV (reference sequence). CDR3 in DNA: TGTGCCAGCAGTTTATCCGGGAGTCCCAACGAGCAGTACTTC. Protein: CASSLSGSPNEQYF.

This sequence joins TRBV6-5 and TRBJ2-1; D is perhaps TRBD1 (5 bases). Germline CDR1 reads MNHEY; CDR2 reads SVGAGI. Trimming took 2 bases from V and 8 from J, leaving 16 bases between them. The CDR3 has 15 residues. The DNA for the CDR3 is TGTGCCAGCAGTTACGGTGTCAGCCAGGGTCATGAGCAGTTCTTC. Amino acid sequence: CASSYGVSQGHEQFF.

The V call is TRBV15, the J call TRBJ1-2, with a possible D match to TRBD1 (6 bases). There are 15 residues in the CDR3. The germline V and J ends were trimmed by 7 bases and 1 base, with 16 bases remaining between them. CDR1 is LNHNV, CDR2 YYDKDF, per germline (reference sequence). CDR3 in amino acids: CATTMRTASNYGYTF. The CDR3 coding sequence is TGTGCCACCACCATGAGGACAGCGAGTAACTATGGCTACACCTTC.

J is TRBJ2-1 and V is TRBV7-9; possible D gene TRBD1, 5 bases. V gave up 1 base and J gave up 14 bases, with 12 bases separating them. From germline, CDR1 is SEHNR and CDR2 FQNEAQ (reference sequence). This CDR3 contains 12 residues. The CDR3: CASSLEVSREFF. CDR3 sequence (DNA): TGTGCCAGCAGCTTAGAAGTTAGCAGGGAGTTCTTC.

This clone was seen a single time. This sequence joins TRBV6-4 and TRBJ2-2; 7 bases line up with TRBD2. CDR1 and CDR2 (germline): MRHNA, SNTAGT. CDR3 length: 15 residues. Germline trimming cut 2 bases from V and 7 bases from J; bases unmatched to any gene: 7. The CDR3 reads CASSDPGLLDGELFF. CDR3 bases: TGTGCCAGCAGTGACCCGGGACTATTAGACGGGGAGCTGTTTTTT.

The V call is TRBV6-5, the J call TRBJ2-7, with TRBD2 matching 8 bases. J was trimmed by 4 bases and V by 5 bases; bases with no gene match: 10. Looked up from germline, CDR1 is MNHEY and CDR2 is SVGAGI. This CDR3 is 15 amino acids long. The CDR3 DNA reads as TGTGCCAGCAGTGGCTATTCTCGGGGGGGTTACGAGCAGTACTTC. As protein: CASSGYSRGGYEQYF.

The CDR3 coding sequence is TGTGCCAGCAGCTTAATGGGACAGGGGGACGAGCAGTACTTC. Translated, it gives CASSLMGQGDEQYF. This chain joins TRBV7-3 and TRBJ2-7, with 11 positions matching TRBD1. This CDR3 region has 14 residues. V lost 1 base to trimming and J lost 5 bases; unmatched junction nucleotides: 1. Germline V gives CDR1 SGHTA, CDR2 FQGTGA. The full variable domain, with the rest looked up from reference TRBV7-3 and TRBJ2-7, is GAGVSQTPSNKVTEKGKYVELRCDPISGHTALYWYRQSLGQGPEFLIYFQGTGAADDSGLPNDRFFAVRPEGSVSTLKIQRTERGDSAVYLCASSLMGQGDEQYFGPGTRLTVT.

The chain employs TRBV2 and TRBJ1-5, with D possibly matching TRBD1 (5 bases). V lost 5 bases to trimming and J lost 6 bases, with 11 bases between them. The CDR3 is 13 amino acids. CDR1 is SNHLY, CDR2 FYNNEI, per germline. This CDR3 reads CASSLGATQPQHF. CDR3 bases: TGTGCCAGCAGTTTAGGGGCTACTCAGCCCCAGCATTTT.

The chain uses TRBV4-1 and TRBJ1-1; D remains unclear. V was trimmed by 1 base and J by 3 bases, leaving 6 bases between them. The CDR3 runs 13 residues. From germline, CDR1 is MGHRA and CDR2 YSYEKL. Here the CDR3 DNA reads TGCGCCAGCAGCCAAGGGCTTTACACTGAAGCTTTCTTT. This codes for CASSQGLYTEAFF.